These 7 T cell receptor beta chains share one sample of origin, sequenced in a study of vaccination effects on CD4 cells after COVID-19. The data were produced by immunoSEQ multiplex PCR, yet TCRdb's version contains in-frame clones alone and is incomplete. The sample lists under 80,000 clones; roughly four fifths were seen once. Their antigens are not known. Within the ViraFEST assay, antigen-specific CD4+ T cells underwent expansion with viral peptide pools prior to sequencing. Upon completion of roughly ten days in culture, CD4+ T cells were isolated. The sample was CD4+ T cells from PBMCs cultured with HCoV-229E spike peptides, taken before COVID-19 vaccination. These receptor sequences come from a human donor who received a COVID-19 vaccine.

This clone was recorded a few times. The rearrangement joins TRBV5-1 to TRBJ1-1; 9 nucleotides align to TRBD1. The V and J ends lost 5 bases and 4 bases, in that order; junction bases with no gene match: 3. This CDR3 has 13 amino acids. Germline CDR1 SGHRS, CDR2 YFSETQ. The CDR3 sequence: CASRTGGTTEAFF. The DNA for the CDR3 is TGCGCCAGCAGGACAGGGGGGACCACTGAAGCTTTCTTT.

A single count supports this clone. CDR3 amino acids: CASSEVWTTLSYEQYV. The CDR3, as DNA: TGTGCCAGCAGTGAAGTTTGGACCACGCTCTCCTACGAGCAGTACGTC. This chain connects TRBV6-1 to TRBJ2-7; D is undetermined. V gave up 1 base and J gave up 0 bases, with 13 bases separating them. The CDR3 totals 16 residues. Germline V gene lookup returns CDR1 MNHNS and CDR2 SASEGT.

J is TRBJ1-6 and V is TRBV2; D gene uncertain. Germline CDR1 SNHLY, CDR2 FYNNEI. This CDR3 spans 14 amino acids. DNA of the CDR3: TGTGAAAGCCGCCCCGAAGCGAATAATTCACCCCTCCACTTT. Translated: CESRPEANNSPLHF. Full variable domain (missing parts from reference TRBV2 and TRBJ1-6): EPEVTQTPSHQVTQMGQEVILRCVPISNHLYFYWYRQILGQKVEFLVSFYNNEISEKSEIFDDQFSVERPDGSNFTLKIRSTKLEDSAMYFCESRPEANNSPLHFGNGTRLTVT.

The chain is built from TRBV5-1 and TRBJ2-5; 8 bases align to TRBD2. Per the germline V gene, CDR1 is SGHRS and CDR2 is YFSETQ. The CDR3 runs 16 residues. V shed 4 bases, J shed 1 base, and the junction held 9 bases outside the gene matches. The CDR3 coding sequence is TGCGCCAGCAGCCGCAGTAGCGGGGCCCGCCAAGAGACCCAGTACTTC. This translates into CASSRSSGARQETQYF.

The rearrangement uses TRBV4-2 and TRBJ2-2; TRBD2 agrees at 10 bases. Germline V gene data show CDR1 as LGHNA and CDR2 as YNFKEQ. V lost 0 bases and J lost 6; bases outside the gene matches: 4. The CDR3 has 16 residues. This CDR3 is CASSQDEAGGPGELFF. In DNA form, the CDR3 reads TGTGCCAGCAGCCAAGATGAAGCGGGGGGGCCCGGGGAGCTGTTTTTT.

This chain connects TRBV7-2 to TRBJ2-1; unclear D gene. The V gene lost 1 base and the J gene lost 7 bases, with 14 bases spanning the gap. The CDR3 spans 15 residues. Germline CDR1 reads SGHTA; CDR2 reads FQGNSA. CDR3 coding DNA: TGTGCCAGCAGCTTAGGATCGGTGGTAGGGAATGAGCAGTTCTTC. Its protein product is CASSLGSVVGNEQFF.

J is TRBJ2-7 and V is TRBV2; a weak D match, TRBD1 (5 bases). Deletions cut 2 bases from V and 4 bases from J, with 21 bases between. In germline, CDR1 is SNHLY, CDR2 FYNNEI. The CDR3 runs 17 residues. CDR3 sequence: CASSEKGLRLPGYEQYV. CDR3 nucleotides: TGTGCCAGCAGTGAAAAGGGTCTACGCCTACCAGGGTACGAGCAGTACGTC.